This T cell receptor (beta chain) appears in the sequencing data of a study of blood T cell repertoires in COVID-19. To note about this clone: At the DNA level, this CDR3 is encoded by other sequences in the same sample as well.

The germline V gene has CDR1 SGHRS and CDR2 YFSETQ. V lost 4 bases, J lost 2 bases, and 4 bases stayed unmatched. The CDR3 is 14 amino acids. The table came from immunoSEQ multiplex PCR; TCRdb's copy has only in-frame clones and leaves some out. The sample yields tens of thousands of clones, 80% seen once. J is TRBJ2-7 and V is TRBV5-1, with 9 bases matching TRBD1. This receptor was identified in an elderly woman with active or convalescent COVID-19. Sequenced material: peripheral blood. The CDR3 sequence: CASSPGQGAYEQYF. In DNA, the CDR3 is TGCGCCAGCAGCCCGGGACAGGGCGCCTACGAGCAGTACTTC.